This T cell receptor beta chain was found in a study of PD-1 blockade in classical Hodgkin lymphoma. Study-level findings and limits: The baseline diversity of complete responders showed similarity to that of newly diagnosed patients.

V gave up 4 bases and J gave up 3 bases, with 13 bases separating them. The CDR3 consists of 14 residues. Looked up from germline, CDR1 is SGHRS and CDR2 is YFSETQ. Each of the patients experienced relapse following autologous stem cell transplantation, and their brentuximab vedotin exposure differed. Profiled with immunoSEQ multiplex PCR; TCRdb holds only in-frame clones, not every one. Of approximately 6,700 clones listed, around 79% are singletons. A remark on this clone: Its cognate antigen is unknown.

Specimen: peripheral blood mononuclear cells (PBMCs), collected before the second cycle of nivolumab. This TCR came from a human donor with classical Hodgkin lymphoma. The chain joins TRBV5-1 to TRBJ1-1; a possible D gene is TRBD1 (5 bases). CDR3 sequence reads: CASSPDTRDTEAFF. The CDR3 DNA is TGCGCCAGCAGCCCGGACACCCGAGACACTGAAGCTTTCTTT.